This T cell receptor beta chain was captured in a study of cytomegalovirus exposure and HLA in healthy donors. A multiplex PCR was run with 60 Vbeta primers and 13 Jbeta primers. The repertoire was sequenced with immunoSEQ multiplex PCR; TCRdb's copy has only in-frame clones and lacks some. In the table there are about 130,000 clones, about 66% of which are singletons. Findings and limits, study-wide: A later analysis associated roughly 15,000 TCR beta sequences with HLA alleles at a 0.05 false discovery rate. The authors later found HLA-associated TCR beta chains more clonally expanded than equally common others.

Looked up from germline, CDR1 is MGHRA and CDR2 is YSYEKL. V dropped 4 bases and J dropped 6 bases, with 16 bases sitting between them. There are 15 residues in the CDR3. With regard to this clone: The antigen is unknown.

Source material: PBMCs. This chain connects TRBV4-1 to TRBJ2-1; TRBD1 is a possible D gene (5 bases). The origin of this receptor is a man in his thirties or forties in good health and CMV-seropositive. The CDR3, as DNA: TGCGCCAGCAGCCTTCTCCCAGGGCCGGGCAATGAGCAGTTCTTC. It specifies CASSLLPGPGNEQFF.